This TCR beta chain is from a study of CD8+CD57+ T cells in acquired aplastic anemia. Study information: The study obtained an average of roughly 2.9 ug of DNA from sorted CD4+ and CD8+ cells.

On this clonotype itself: Its specificity is unknown.

Trimming at V came to 6 bases and at J to 3 bases, leaving 7 bases not matched to a gene. The CDR3 spans 14 residues. CDR1 is SQVTM and CDR2 is ANQGSEA in the germline V gene. Genomic DNA provided the template from which TCR beta VDJ and CDR3 profiles were obtained. Each CDR3 protein gets one entry after TCRdb re-called the reads with MiXCR. The top ten hold approximately 62% of the sample, which has about 81,000 distinct CDR3 sequences, approximately 45% seen once. Broader study findings: The CD8+ Simpson's diversity of patients and controls was not significantly different. Researchers report that around 29 CD8+ CDR3 sequences appeared in both patients and controls.

The sequence came from a human donor in good health, serving as a control. The sequencing sample was made of sorted CD4+, CD8+, or CD8+CD57+ T cells (not recorded which) from PBMCs. The chain joins TRBV29-1 to TRBJ1-1; TRBD1 agrees at 10 bases. The CDR3 is CSVTGGLWDTEAFF. The CDR3 nucleotides are TGCAGCGTGACAGGGGGCCTATGGGACACTGAAGCTTTCTTT.